This T cell receptor beta chain was recorded in a study of T cells in Graves' hyperthyroidism and ophthalmopathy. Germline CDR1 MNHNS, CDR2 SASEGT. The V end was cut by 2 bases, the J end by 5 bases, with 13 bases between. The CDR3 totals 14 residues. Researchers took RNA transcripts and amplified the TCR beta CDR3 regions from them. HTBI primers drove first-round RT-PCR of the TCR CDR3. Each CDR3 protein is one row after TCRdb ran MiXCR on the multiplex PCR reads. This sample has about 560,000 distinct CDR3 sequences; 13% to 15% occur once, and the top ten carry more than 11%. The TCR originated in a woman aged 35 to 49 with Graves' hyperthyroidism. The sample comprised blood. The chain carries TRBV6-1 and TRBJ2-7; perhaps TRBD2 as D (6 bases). CDR3: CASSETPGVDEQYF. CDR3 DNA: TGTGCCAGCAGTGAAACACCGGGGGTGGACGAGCAGTACTTC.